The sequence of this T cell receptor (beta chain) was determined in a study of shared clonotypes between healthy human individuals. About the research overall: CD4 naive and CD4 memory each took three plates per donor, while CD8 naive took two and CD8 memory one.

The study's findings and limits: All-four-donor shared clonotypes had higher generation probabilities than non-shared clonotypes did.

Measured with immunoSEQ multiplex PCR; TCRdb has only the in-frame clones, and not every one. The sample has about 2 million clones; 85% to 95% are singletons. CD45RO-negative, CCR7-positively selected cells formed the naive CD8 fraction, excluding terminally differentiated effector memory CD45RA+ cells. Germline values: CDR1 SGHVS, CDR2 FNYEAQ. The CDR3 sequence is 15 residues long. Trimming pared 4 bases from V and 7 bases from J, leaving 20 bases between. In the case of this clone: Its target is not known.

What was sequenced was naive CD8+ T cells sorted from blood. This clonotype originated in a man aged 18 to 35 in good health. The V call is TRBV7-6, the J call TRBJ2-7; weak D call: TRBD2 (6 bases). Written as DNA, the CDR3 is TGTGCCAGCAGCTCGGTAGGAGGGGTAGCGTGGGAGCAGTACTTC. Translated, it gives CASSSVGGVAWEQYF.